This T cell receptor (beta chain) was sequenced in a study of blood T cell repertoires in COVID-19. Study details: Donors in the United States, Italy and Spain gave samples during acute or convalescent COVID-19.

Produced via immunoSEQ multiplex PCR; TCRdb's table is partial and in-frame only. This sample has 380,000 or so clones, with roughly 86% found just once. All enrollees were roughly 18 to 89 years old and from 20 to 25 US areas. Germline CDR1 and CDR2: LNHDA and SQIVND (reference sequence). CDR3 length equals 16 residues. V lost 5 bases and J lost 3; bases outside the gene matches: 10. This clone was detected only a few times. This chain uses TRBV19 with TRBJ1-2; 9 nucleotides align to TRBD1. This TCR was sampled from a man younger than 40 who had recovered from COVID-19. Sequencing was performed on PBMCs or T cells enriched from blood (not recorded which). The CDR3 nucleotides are TGTGCCAGTAGTCTTAGAACAGGGGGCGTCGACTATGGCTACACCTTC. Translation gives CASSLRTGGVDYGYTF.